This entry lists 9 T cell receptor beta chains sequenced from one sample in a study of shared clonotypes between healthy human individuals. Here immunoSEQ multiplex PCR was the method, and the copy in TCRdb shows in-frame clones only, minus some. Of over 2 million clones in the sample, about 95% were seen once. Terminally differentiated effector memory CD45RA+ cells were excluded by CCR7 positive selection of CD45RO-negative cells. The sequenced sample consisted of naive CD8+ T cells sorted from blood. The receptors stem from a man between 18 and 29 years old in good health.

Only one count was recorded for this clone. The limits of the CDR3 on the DNA are not certain, so only TCRdb's listed CDR3 is given. This chain uses TRBV6-5 with TRBJ2-1; TRBD2 was called by the table and not checked on the DNA. Germline V gene data show CDR1 as MNHEY and CDR2 as SVGAGI. The CDR3 length is 14 residues, termini included. The CDR3 reads CASSSSVSYNEQFF.

V usage is TRBV9 and J usage is TRBJ2-7; 8 nucleotides agree with TRBD1. Unmatched junction bases numbered 10, after V lost 3 bases and J lost 5 bases. Germline V gives CDR1 SGDLS, CDR2 YYNGEE. CDR3 size: 15 residues. This chain's CDR3 is CASSAPGGIENEQYF. In nucleotides, the CDR3 is TGTGCCAGCAGCGCCCCAGGGGGCATCGAGAACGAGCAGTACTTC.

The V gene is TRBV4-1, the J gene TRBJ2-7; 10 bases align to TRBD2. The CDR3 runs 16 residues. Germline loops: CDR1 MGHRA, CDR2 YSYEKL. Trimming took 0 bases from V and 4 from J; bases not matched to a gene: 6. CDR3 amino acids: CASSQDLAGERYEQYF. The DNA for the CDR3 is TGCGCCAGCAGCCAAGACCTAGCGGGAGAAAGGTACGAGCAGTACTTC.

CDR3 region: CASSIMGSNQPQHF. CDR3 DNA: TGTGCCAGTAGTATAATGGGTAGCAATCAGCCCCAGCATTTT. This chain connects TRBV19 to TRBJ1-5; D is ambiguous. This CDR3 is 14 amino acids long. V was clipped by 2 bases and J by 0 bases, with 5 bases between them. In germline, CDR1 is LNHDA, CDR2 SQIVND (reference sequence).

A single count supports this clone. This rearrangement joins TRBV5-4 to TRBJ1-2; a possible D gene is TRBD1 (5 bases). The CDR3 consists of 14 residues. V was cut by 4 bases and J by 4 bases, with 14 bases left in between. CDR1 is SGHNT, CDR2 YYREEE, per germline (reference sequence). In DNA, the CDR3 is TGTGCCAGCAGCCCCACAGGCTCGGGCTATGGCTACACCTTC. Its protein is CASSPTGSGYGYTF.

The chain couples TRBV11-2 to TRBJ1-2; no firm D call. The CDR3 contains 17 residues. The V and J ends lost 0 bases and 4 bases respectively, with 18 bases between them. The germline gives CDR1 SGHAT, CDR2 FQNNGV. The DNA of the CDR3 is TGTGCCAGCAGCTTAGATCGTCTCAGCCCTATTACCTATGGCTACACCTTC. Residues: CASSLDRLSPITYGYTF.

To note about this clone: Distinct nucleotide sequences in the sample also encode this CDR3. The gene calls are TRBV6-5 and TRBJ1-5; tentatively, D is TRBD1 (5 bases). The V gene lost 2 bases and the J gene lost 5 bases, with 7 bases spanning the gap. CDR3 length: 13 amino acids. The V gene's germline CDR1 is MNHEY and CDR2 SVGAGI. The CDR3 here is CASSYRGDQPQHF. As DNA, the CDR3 is TGTGCCAGCAGTTACAGGGGCGATCAGCCCCAGCATTTT.

This clone was seen a handful of times. This rearrangement joins TRBV30 to TRBJ1-2, with D possibly being TRBD1 (5 bases). Trimming removed 7 bases from V and 0 bases from J, with 12 bases in between. CDR1 and CDR2 (germline): GTSNPN, SVGIG (reference sequence). The CDR3 is 13 residues long. The CDR3 nucleotides are TGTGCCTTGGAGGGGTCTACTAACTATGGCTACACCTTC. Translated, it gives CALEGSTNYGYTF.

Concerning this clone: Other DNA variants within this sample encode the same CDR3. The chain has TRBV11-2 and TRBJ2-7; TRBD2 agrees at 8 bases. The CDR3 totals 14 residues. Germline V gene data show CDR1 as SGHAT and CDR2 as FQNNGV. V shed 3 bases and J 0 bases; nucleotides not matched to a gene: 1. The DNA of the CDR3 is TGTGCCAGCAGCTTCGGGGGGGGCTCCTACGAGCAGTACTTC. Protein product: CASSFGGGSYEQYF.